The 30 T cell receptor beta chains reported below all come from one sample, sequenced in a study of control samples from healthy donors and cancer patients. The assay was immunoSEQ multiplex PCR, and TCRdb's table has in-frame clones only and misses some. The sample shows about 150,000 clones, 75% to 95% of them seen only once. Sample: blood. All receptors come from a woman in her thirties or forties in good health.

V gene TRBV19 combines with J gene TRBJ2-7; D possibly corresponds to TRBD2 (7 bases). Germline CDR1 and CDR2: LNHDA and SQIVND (reference sequence). The V end lost 7 bases, the J end lost 5 bases, and 18 bases lay between the germline ends. The CDR3 totals 14 residues. In nucleotides, the CDR3 is TGTGCCAGTACCACCGGGGAGGGGGGCGACGAGCAGTACTTC. Amino acid sequence: CASTTGEGGDEQYF.

The V call is TRBV6-4, the J call TRBJ1-2; tentatively, D is TRBD1 (5 bases). Trimming stripped 0 bases from V and 4 bases from J, with 9 bases between. The length of the CDR3 is 14 residues. Germline-derived CDR1 and CDR2 are MRHNA and SNTAGT. In DNA form, the CDR3 reads TGTGCCAGCAGTGACTCGATCGGGGGCTATGGCTACACCTTC. This encodes CASSDSIGGYGYTF.

The gene calls are TRBV11-2 and TRBJ2-2; 8 bases match TRBD1. This CDR3 has 15 residues. Germline CDR1 reads SGHAT; CDR2 reads FQNNGV. The V gene end was trimmed by 3 bases and the J gene end by 3 bases; junction bases not matched to a gene: 3. CDR3 in amino acids: CASSFDRGDTGELFF. CDR3 bases: TGTGCCAGCAGCTTCGACAGGGGTGACACCGGGGAGCTGTTTTTT.

The chain carries TRBV6-5 and TRBJ1-5; D may be TRBD1 (5 bases). Germline CDR1 reads MNHEY; CDR2 reads SVGAGI. There are 14 residues in the CDR3. Trimming shortened V by 6 bases and J by 7 bases, and 16 bases separated the two germline ends. CDR3 protein: CASSLGGPHQPQHF. The CDR3 DNA reads TGTGCCAGCAGCCTCGGGGGACCCCACCAGCCCCAGCATTTT.

V gene TRBV18 combines with J gene TRBJ1-4; 11 positions match TRBD1. Germline V gene sequence: CDR1 KGHSH, CDR2 LQKENI. V gave up 10 bases and J gave up 6 bases; unmatched junction bases: 4. CDR3 length equals 13 residues. The CDR3 coding sequence is TGTGCCACCGGGACAGGGGGACATGAAAAACTGTTTTTT. This sequence encodes CATGTGGHEKLFF.

CDR3 DNA sequence: TGTGCCACCCTTGACCTCCGGACGGGCTATGGCTACACCTTC. As protein: CATLDLRTGYGYTF. V and J are TRBV6-6 and TRBJ1-2; D is ambiguous. This CDR3 has 14 amino acids. V was trimmed by 10 bases and J by 4 bases, leaving 19 bases between them. In germline, CDR1 is MNHNY, CDR2 SVGAGI (reference sequence).

The chain combines TRBV27 with TRBJ1-1; TRBD1 might be the D (5 bases). V lost 5 bases, J lost 1 base, and 8 bases lay in between. Germline values: CDR1 MNHEY, CDR2 SMNVEV (reference sequence). The CDR3 contains 13 residues. The CDR3 loop is CASSQTENTEAFF. In DNA form, the CDR3 reads TGTGCCAGCAGTCAGACAGAGAACACTGAAGCTTTCTTT.

The chain combines TRBV21-1 with TRBJ2-3; the table's TRBD2 call for D was not verified on the DNA. TRBV21-1 is designated a pseudogene. This CDR3 is 10 amino acids long. CDR3 DNA: TGTGCCAGCCGGGCAGATACGCAGTATTTT. This translates into CASRADTQYF.

This clone has just a few counts. The chain recombines TRBV5-4 with TRBJ1-5, with no clear D. Germline CDR1 and CDR2: SGHNT and YYREEE (reference sequence). The CDR3 totals 13 residues. The germline V and J ends were trimmed by 1 base and 5 bases, with 7 bases remaining between them. The CDR3 coding sequence is TGTGCCAGCAGCTTGAATTTCGATCAGCCCCAGCATTTT. The encoded protein is CASSLNFDQPQHF.

As concerns this clone: The sample has other DNA sequences that encode this CDR3 too. The rearrangement uses TRBV5-1 and TRBJ1-3, with D maybe TRBD1 (5 bases). The CDR3 has 14 residues. Germline lookup yields CDR1 SGHRS and CDR2 YFSETQ. The V gene lost 4 bases and the J gene lost 4 bases, with 12 bases spanning the gap. CDR3 sequence reads: CASSLQGLGNTIYF. The CDR3 DNA reads as TGCGCCAGCAGCCTCCAGGGACTGGGAAACACCATATATTTT. Full variable domain (missing parts from reference TRBV5-1 and TRBJ1-3): KAGVTQTPRYLIKTRGQQVTLSCSPISGHRSVSWYQQTPGQGLQFLFEYFSETQRNKGNFPGRFSGRQFSNSRSEMNVSTLELGDSALYLCASSLQGLGNTIYFGEGSWLTVV.

V usage is TRBV10-2 and J usage is TRBJ2-1; 9 nucleotides line up with TRBD2. The CDR3 has 16 amino acids. Trimming took 7 bases from V and 0 from J; bases not matched to a gene: 7. Germline CDR1 reads WSHSY; CDR2 reads SAAADI. The DNA of the CDR3 is TGCGCCAGCACTTCTAGCGGGGCTCTCTCCTACAATGAGCAGTTCTTC. This encodes CASTSSGALSYNEQFF.

V gene TRBV6-5 combines with J gene TRBJ1-5; TRBD1 might be the D (5 bases). V was cut by 7 bases and J by 4 bases, with 11 bases left in between. CDR3 length: 13 residues. The V gene's germline CDR1 is MNHEY and CDR2 SVGAGI. The CDR3 region has the DNA TGTGCCAGCACCAAAGACAGAAATCAGCCCCAGCATTTT. Translation: CASTKDRNQPQHF.

The J gene is TRBJ1-5, the V gene TRBV15; tentative D call: TRBD1 (6 bases). The CDR3 loop spans 14 amino acids. V was pared by 4 bases and J by 6 bases, with 13 bases between. Per the germline V gene, CDR1 is LNHNV and CDR2 is YYDKDF (reference sequence). CDR3 in DNA: TGTGCCACCAGCAAAGAGGGGGGAATTCAGCCCCAGCATTTT. Its translation is CATSKEGGIQPQHF.

This clone was detected once. This sequence joins TRBV5-4 and TRBJ1-2; 7 nucleotides align to TRBD1. The germline gives CDR1 SGHNT, CDR2 YYREEE (reference sequence). CDR3 length: 13 amino acids. After removal of 0 bases from V and 6 bases from J, the junction contained 2 bases not matched to a gene. This chain's CDR3 is CASSLAQGDGYTF. In nucleotides, the CDR3 is TGTGCCAGCAGCTTGGCGCAGGGGGATGGCTACACCTTC.

This clone was seen a single time. One end of the junction does not line up with germline, which may come from a read error. The rearrangement joins TRBV4-2 to TRBJ1-1, with 7 bases matching TRBD1. The V gene's germline CDR1 is LGHNA and CDR2 YNFKEQ. The CDR3 extends over 15 amino acids. This CDR3 is CASRQEKGAYTEAFF. The CDR3 nucleotides are TGTGCCAGCAGGCAAGAGAAGGGGGCGTACACTGAAGCTTTCTTT.

The genes are TRBV6-6 and TRBJ2-5; no definite D call. Germline V gene data show CDR1 as MNHNY and CDR2 as SVGAGI (reference sequence). The V and J ends lost 9 bases and 2 bases respectively, with 7 bases between them. This CDR3 has 11 residues. The CDR3 region is CASKGQETQYF. CDR3 nucleotide sequence: TGTGCCAGTAAAGGTCAAGAGACCCAGTACTTC.

This clone is a singleton in its sample. V is TRBV7-2 and J is TRBJ2-7; TRBD2 agrees at 8 bases. V was pared by 5 bases and J by 2 bases, with 5 bases of the junction left unmatched. Germline values: CDR1 SGHTA, CDR2 FQGNSA. The CDR3 is 14 residues long. The DNA for the CDR3 is TGTGCCAGCAGCCTTAGCGGGACTACCTACGAGCAGTACTTC. Amino acids: CASSLSGTTYEQYF.

The CDR3 here is CASSQVGGLGDTIYF. The CDR3 bases are TGTGCCAGCAGCCAAGTTGGGGGCCTTGGGGACACCATATATTTT. The chain has TRBV3-1 (or the pseudogene TRBV3-2) and TRBJ1-3; maybe TRBD1 (6 bases). The germline CDR1 and CDR2 sequences are LGHDT and YNNKEL (reference sequence). Trimming cost V 1 base and J 8 bases, with 15 bases left between them. The CDR3 sequence is 15 residues long.

This chain uses TRBV6-1 with TRBJ2-2; no clear D gene. Trimming shortened V by 0 bases and J by 4 bases, and 9 bases separated the two germline ends. The CDR3 extends over 15 amino acids. Per germline, CDR1 MNHNS and CDR2 SASEGT. CDR3 residues: CASSEARWITGELFF. The CDR3 DNA is TGTGCCAGCAGTGAAGCGCGTTGGATCACCGGGGAGCTGTTTTTT.

This chain uses TRBV6-5 with TRBJ1-2; no reliable D call. V lost 1 base to trimming and J lost 1 base, with 7 bases between them. The CDR3 sequence is 14 residues long. Germline loops: CDR1 MNHEY, CDR2 SVGAGI. The chain's CDR3 is CASSYYRNNYGYTF. Written as DNA, the CDR3 is TGTGCCAGCAGTTACTACAGAAATAACTATGGCTACACCTTC.

The chain is built from TRBV11-1 and TRBJ2-2; tentative D call: TRBD2 (5 bases). Germline CDR1 and CDR2: SGHAT and FQDESV (reference sequence). V shed 3 bases and J shed 7 bases, with 9 bases lying between them. The CDR3 contains 13 residues. The CDR3 here is CASSLFEGGELFF. In DNA, the CDR3 is TGTGCCAGCAGCTTGTTTGAGGGCGGGGAGCTGTTTTTT.

The chain links TRBV4-1 to TRBJ2-5; possible D gene TRBD1, 6 bases. Trimming cost V 2 bases and J 5 bases, with 9 bases left between them. This CDR3 is built from 13 residues. Looked up from germline, CDR1 is MGHRA and CDR2 is YSYEKL. The CDR3 protein is CASSQQGWETQYF. CDR3 DNA: TGCGCCAGCAGCCAACAGGGGTGGGAGACCCAGTACTTC.

The chain couples TRBV27 to TRBJ2-5; maybe TRBD1 (6 bases). V was shortened by 10 bases and J by 1 base, with 13 bases between the two germline ends. The CDR3 totals 13 residues. The V gene's germline CDR1 is MNHEY and CDR2 SMNVEV (reference sequence). The CDR3 nucleotides are TGTGCCACTTCGGACAGACTCCAAGAGACCCAGTACTTC. This encodes CATSDRLQETQYF.

The chain joins TRBV11-2 to TRBJ2-5; TRBD2 matches 8 bases. Unmatched junction bases numbered 14, after V lost 1 base and J lost 4 bases. This CDR3 has 18 amino acids. Per the germline V gene, CDR1 is SGHAT and CDR2 is FQNNGV. DNA of the CDR3: TGTGCCAGCAGCTTAGTGGCTAGCGGGTCCCCTGGGGGAGAGACCCAGTACTTC. It yields the protein CASSLVASGSPGGETQYF. The entire variable domain, with the rest obtained from reference TRBV11-2 and TRBJ2-5, is as follows: EAGVAQSPRYKIIEKRQSVAFWCNPISGHATLYWYQQILGQGPKLLIQFQNNGVVDDSQLPKDRFSAERLKGVDSTLKIQPAKLEDSAVYLCASSLVASGSPGGETQYFGPGTRLLVL.

This clone appeared a few times. V and J are TRBV5-6 and TRBJ2-7; 8 nucleotides match TRBD1. V shed 0 bases and J 13 bases; nucleotides not matched to a gene: 12. CDR3 length: 14 residues. Germline V CDR1 and CDR2: SGHDT, YYEEEE. CDR3 sequence (DNA): TGTGCCAGCAGCTTGGCCGGATGGGCAGGGGGCCCTTACTTC. Protein sequence: CASSLAGWAGGPYF.

The chain has TRBV7-9 and TRBJ1-1; a weak D match, TRBD1 (6 bases). Germline V gene lookup returns CDR1 SEHNR and CDR2 FQNEAQ (reference sequence). V was trimmed by 6 bases and J by 10 bases, leaving 18 bases between them. The CDR3 spans 13 residues. The CDR3 reads CASSRDTPWGAFF. Written as DNA, the CDR3 is TGTGCCAGCAGTCGGGACACCCCCTGGGGAGCTTTCTTT.

The genes are TRBV10-1 and TRBJ2-7; possibly TRBD1 for D (6 bases). Germline V gene sequence: CDR1 WNHNN, CDR2 SYGVQD (reference sequence). The CDR3 runs 12 residues. V gave up 7 bases and J gave up 7 bases, with 14 bases separating them. The CDR3 here is CASIYRAREQYF. The DNA of the CDR3 is TGCGCCAGCATCTACAGGGCCCGAGAGCAGTACTTC.

This chain links TRBV7-9 with TRBJ2-7; unclear D gene. This CDR3 comprises 15 residues. V was cut by 5 bases and J by 1 base, with 15 bases left in between. The germline CDR1 and CDR2 sequences are SEHNR and FQNEAQ (reference sequence). The CDR3 sequence: CASSPPWPGSYEQYF. The CDR3 DNA is TGTGCCAGCAGCCCGCCGTGGCCAGGTTCCTACGAGCAGTACTTC. Using reference TRBV7-9 and TRBJ2-7 for the parts outside the CDR3, the full variable domain is DTGVSQNPRHKITKRGQNVTFRCDPISEHNRLYWYRQTLGQGPEFLTYFQNEAQLEKSRLLSDRFSAERPKGSFSTLEIQRTEQGDSAMYLCASSPPWPGSYEQYFGPGTRLTVT.

This chain uses TRBV27 with TRBJ1-1; D is perhaps TRBD1 (6 bases). V dropped 5 bases and J dropped 10 bases, with 11 bases sitting between them. This CDR3 comprises 11 residues. Germline CDR1 MNHEY, CDR2 SMNVEV (reference sequence). This CDR3 reads CASSPGVVAFF. CDR3 sequence (DNA): TGTGCCAGCAGTCCAGGGGTTGTAGCTTTCTTT.

This clone was counted a single time. The genes are TRBV6-4 and TRBJ1-5; no clear D. CDR1 is MRHNA, CDR2 SNTAGT, per germline. The CDR3 is made up of 15 amino acids. V lost 2 bases, J lost 1 base, and 9 bases lay in between. This CDR3 reads CASSDRRVSNQPQHF. In nucleotides, the CDR3 is TGTGCCAGCAGTGACCGGAGGGTGAGCAATCAGCCCCAGCATTTT.